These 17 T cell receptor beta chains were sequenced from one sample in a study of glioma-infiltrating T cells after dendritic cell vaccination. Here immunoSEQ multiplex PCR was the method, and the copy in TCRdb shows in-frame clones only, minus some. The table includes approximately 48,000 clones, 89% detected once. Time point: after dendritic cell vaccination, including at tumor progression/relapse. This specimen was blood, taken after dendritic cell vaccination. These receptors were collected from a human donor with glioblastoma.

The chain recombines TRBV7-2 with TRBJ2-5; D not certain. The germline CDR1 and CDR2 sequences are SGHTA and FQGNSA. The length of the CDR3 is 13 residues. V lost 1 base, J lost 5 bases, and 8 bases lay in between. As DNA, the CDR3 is TGTGCCAGCAGCTTAGTTCCCTTCGAGACCCAGTACTTC. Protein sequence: CASSLVPFETQYF.

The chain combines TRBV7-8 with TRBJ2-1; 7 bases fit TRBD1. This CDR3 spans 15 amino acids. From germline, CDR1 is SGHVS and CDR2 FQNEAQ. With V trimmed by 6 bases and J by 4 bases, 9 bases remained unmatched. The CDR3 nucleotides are TGTGCCAGCAGTTCCGACAGGGTTTTTTACAATGAGCAGTTCTTC. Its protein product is CASSSDRVFYNEQFF.

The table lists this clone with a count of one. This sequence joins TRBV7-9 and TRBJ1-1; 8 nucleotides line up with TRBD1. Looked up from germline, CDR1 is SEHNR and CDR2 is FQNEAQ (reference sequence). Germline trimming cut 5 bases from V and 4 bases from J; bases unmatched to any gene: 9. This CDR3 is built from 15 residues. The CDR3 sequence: CASSRDRGAGTEAFF. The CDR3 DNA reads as TGTGCCAGCAGCCGAGACAGGGGCGCCGGCACTGAAGCTTTCTTT.

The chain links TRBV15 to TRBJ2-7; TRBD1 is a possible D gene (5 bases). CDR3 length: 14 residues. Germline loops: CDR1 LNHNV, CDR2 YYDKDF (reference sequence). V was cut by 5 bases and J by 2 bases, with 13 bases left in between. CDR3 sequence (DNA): TGTGCCACCAGCCCTGGGGCAGGGCCCTACGAGCAGTACTTC. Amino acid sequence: CATSPGAGPYEQYF.

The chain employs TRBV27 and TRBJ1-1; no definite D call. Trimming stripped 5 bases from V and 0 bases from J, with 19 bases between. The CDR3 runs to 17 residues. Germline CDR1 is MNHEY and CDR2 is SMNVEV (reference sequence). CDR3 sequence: CASSHHFQVTVNTEAFF. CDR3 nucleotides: TGTGCCAGCAGTCACCACTTTCAGGTTACGGTGAACACTGAAGCTTTCTTT.

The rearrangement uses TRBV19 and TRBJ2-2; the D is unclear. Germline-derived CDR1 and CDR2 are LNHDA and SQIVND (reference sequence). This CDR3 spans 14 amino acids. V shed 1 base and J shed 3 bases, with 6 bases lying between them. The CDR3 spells CASSIVEHTGELFF. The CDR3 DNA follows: TGTGCCAGTAGTATAGTAGAACACACCGGGGAGCTGTTTTTT.

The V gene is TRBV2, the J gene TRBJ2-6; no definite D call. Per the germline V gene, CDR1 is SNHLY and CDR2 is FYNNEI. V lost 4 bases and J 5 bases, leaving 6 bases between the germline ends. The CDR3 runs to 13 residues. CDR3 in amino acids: CASSVMWANVLTF. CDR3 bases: TGTGCCAGCAGTGTTATGTGGGCCAACGTCCTGACTTTC.

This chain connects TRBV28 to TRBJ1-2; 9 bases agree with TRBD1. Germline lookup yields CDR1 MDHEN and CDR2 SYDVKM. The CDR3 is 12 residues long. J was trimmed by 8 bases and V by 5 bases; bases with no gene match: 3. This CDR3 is CASSGTGRGYTF. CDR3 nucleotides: TGTGCCAGCAGTGGGACAGGGCGAGGCTACACCTTC.

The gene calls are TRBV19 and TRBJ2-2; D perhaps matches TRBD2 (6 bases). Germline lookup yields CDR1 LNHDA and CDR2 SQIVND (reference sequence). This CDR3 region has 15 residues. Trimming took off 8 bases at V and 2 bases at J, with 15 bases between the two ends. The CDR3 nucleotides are TGTGCCAGTTCATCCGGGACTGCTAACACCGGGGAGCTGTTTTTT. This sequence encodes CASSSGTANTGELFF.

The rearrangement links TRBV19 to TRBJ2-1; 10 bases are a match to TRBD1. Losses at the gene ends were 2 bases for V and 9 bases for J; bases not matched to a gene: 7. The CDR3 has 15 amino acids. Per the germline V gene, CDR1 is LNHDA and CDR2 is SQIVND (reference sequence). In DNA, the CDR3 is TGTGCCAGTAGTATACGGGACAGGGGAGGTAGTGAGCAGTTCTTC. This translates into CASSIRDRGGSEQFF.

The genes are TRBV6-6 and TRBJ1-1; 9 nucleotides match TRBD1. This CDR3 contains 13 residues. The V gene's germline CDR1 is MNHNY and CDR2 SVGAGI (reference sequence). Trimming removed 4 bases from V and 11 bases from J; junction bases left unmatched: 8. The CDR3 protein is CASSSTDRGMAFF. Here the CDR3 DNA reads TGTGCCAGCAGTTCTACGGACAGGGGAATGGCTTTCTTT.

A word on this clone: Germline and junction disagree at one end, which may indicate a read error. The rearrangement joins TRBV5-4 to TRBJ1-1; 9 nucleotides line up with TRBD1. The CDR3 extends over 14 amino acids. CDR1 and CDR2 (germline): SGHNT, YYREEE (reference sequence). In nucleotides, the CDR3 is TGTGCCAGCAGGTTGGACAGGGGGAACACTGAAGCTTTCTTT. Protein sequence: CASRLDRGNTEAFF.

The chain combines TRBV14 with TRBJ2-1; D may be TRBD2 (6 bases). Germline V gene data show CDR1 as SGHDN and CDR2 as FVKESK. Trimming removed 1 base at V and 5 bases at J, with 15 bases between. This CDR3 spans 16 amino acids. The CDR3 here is CASSQGAGRLDNEQFF. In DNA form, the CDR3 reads TGTGCCAGCAGCCAAGGGGCAGGGAGGCTCGACAATGAGCAGTTCTTC.

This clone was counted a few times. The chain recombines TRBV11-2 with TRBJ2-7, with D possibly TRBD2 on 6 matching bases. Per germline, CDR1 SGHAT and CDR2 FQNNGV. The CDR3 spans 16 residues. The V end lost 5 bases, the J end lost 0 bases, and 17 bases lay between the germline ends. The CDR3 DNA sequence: TGTGCCAGCAGCCCTATCAAGCGGGCCAGCTCCTACGAGCAGTACTTC. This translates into CASSPIKRASSYEQYF. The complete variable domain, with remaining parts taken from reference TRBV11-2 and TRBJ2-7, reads EAGVAQSPRYKIIEKRQSVAFWCNPISGHATLYWYQQILGQGPKLLIQFQNNGVVDDSQLPKDRFSAERLKGVDSTLKIQPAKLEDSAVYLCASSPIKRASSYEQYFGPGTRLTVT.

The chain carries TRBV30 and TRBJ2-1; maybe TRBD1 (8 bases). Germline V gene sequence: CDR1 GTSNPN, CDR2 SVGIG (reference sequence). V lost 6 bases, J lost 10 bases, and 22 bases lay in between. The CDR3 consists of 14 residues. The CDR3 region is CACSPRGREREQFF. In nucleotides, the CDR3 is TGTGCCTGTTCGCCCAGGGGGCGGGAGCGCGAGCAGTTCTTC.

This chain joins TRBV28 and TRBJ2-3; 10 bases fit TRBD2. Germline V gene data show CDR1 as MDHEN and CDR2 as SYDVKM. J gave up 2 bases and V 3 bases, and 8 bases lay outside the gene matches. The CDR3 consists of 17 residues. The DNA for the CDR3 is TGTGCCAGCAGTTTCGACCACACTAGCGGGGCCACAGATACGCAGTATTTT. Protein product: CASSFDHTSGATDTQYF.

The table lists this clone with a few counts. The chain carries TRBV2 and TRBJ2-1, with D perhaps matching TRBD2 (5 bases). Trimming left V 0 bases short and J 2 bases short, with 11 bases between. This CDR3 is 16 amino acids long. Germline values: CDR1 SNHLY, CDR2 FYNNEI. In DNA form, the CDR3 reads TGTGCCAGCAGTGAAGCTATACGGACTGCCTACAATGAGCAGTTCTTC. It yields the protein CASSEAIRTAYNEQFF.